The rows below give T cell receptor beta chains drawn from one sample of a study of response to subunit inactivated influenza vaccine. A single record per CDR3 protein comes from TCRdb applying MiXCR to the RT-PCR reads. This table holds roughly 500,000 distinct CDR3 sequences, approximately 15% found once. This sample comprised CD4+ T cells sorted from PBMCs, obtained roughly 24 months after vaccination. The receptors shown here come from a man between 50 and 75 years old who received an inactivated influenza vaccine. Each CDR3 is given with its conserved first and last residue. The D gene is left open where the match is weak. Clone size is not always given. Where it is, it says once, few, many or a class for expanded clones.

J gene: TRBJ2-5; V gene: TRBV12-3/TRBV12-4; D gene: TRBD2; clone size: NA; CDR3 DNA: TGTGCCAGCACCCTGGGCGGACTAGCGGGGTCAGAGACCCAGTACTTC; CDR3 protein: CASTLGGLAGSETQYF
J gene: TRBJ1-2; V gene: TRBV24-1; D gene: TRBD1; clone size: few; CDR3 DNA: TGTGCCACCAGTGATAACAGGGGCTATGGCTACACCTTC; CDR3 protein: CATSDNRGYGYTF
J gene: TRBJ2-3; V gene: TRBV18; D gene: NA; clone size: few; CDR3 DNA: TGTGCCAGCTCACCACCACAGGGGGGGAGTGATACGCAGTATTTT; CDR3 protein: CASSPPQGGSDTQYF
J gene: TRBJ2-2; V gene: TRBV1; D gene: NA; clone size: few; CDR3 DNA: TGCACCAGCAGCCAAGTTAGGGACACCGGGGAGCTGTTTTTT; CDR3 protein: CTSSQVRDTGELFF
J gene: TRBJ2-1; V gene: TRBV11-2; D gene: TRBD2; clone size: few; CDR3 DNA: TGTGCCAGCAGAGGACTAGCGGGGGGCCCTTCCTACAATGAGCAGTTCTTC; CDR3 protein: CASRGLAGGPSYNEQFF
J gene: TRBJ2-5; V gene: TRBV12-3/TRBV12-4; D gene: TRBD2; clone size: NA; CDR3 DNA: TGTGCCAGCAGTTTGGGGACTATCCCAGGGGAGACCCAGTACTTC; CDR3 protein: CASSLGTIPGETQYF
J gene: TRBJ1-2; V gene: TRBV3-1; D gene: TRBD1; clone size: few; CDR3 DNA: TGTGCCAGCAGCTTCCGCGGACAGGATGGGTTCGGTGGCTACACCTTC; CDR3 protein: CASSFRGQDGFGGYTF
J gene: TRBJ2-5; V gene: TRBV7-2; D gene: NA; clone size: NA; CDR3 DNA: TGTGCCAGCAGCATCGGGGGCGGCCAAGAGACCCAGTACTTC; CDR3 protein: CASSIGGGQETQYF
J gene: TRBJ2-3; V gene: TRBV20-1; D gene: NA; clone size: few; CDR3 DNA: TGCAGTGCTAGAAATTCGGCAGCCCCTTACACAGATACGCAGTATTTT; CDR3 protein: CSARNSAAPYTDTQYF
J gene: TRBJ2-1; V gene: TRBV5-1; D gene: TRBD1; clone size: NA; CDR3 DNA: TGCGCCAGCAGCCTAATTGGCGGAGTCGGGACAGGGAGGAGCGGTGAGCAGTTCTTC; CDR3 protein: CASSLIGGVGTGRSGEQFF
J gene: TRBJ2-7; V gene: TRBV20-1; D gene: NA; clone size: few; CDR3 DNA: TGCAGTGCCTCGGGACTGATCCTCTCCTACGAGCAGTACTTC; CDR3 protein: CSASGLILSYEQYF
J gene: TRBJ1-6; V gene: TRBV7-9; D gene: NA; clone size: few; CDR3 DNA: TGTGCCAGCAGCTCGTTAGGAATGGGATCACCCCTCCACTTT; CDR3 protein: CASSSLGMGSPLHF
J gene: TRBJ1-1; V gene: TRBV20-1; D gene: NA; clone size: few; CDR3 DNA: TGCAGTGCTAGAGCCACTTTCCCGGGGGCCTTCTTT; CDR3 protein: CSARATFPGAFF
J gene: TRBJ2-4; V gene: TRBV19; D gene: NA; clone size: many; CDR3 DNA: TGTGCCAGTACAACCGAGGGACATCAGTACTTC; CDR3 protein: CASTTEGHQYF
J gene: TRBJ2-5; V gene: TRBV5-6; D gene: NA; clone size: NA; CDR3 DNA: TGTGCCAGCAGCTCCGGGAGACCGAAACAAGAGACCCAGTACTTC; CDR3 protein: CASSSGRPKQETQYF
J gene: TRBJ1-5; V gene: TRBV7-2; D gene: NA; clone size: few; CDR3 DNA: TGTGCCAGCAGCTTTCCCAAGCAGCCCCAGCATTTT; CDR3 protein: CASSFPKQPQHF
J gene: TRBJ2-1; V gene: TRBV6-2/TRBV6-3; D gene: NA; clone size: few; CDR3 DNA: TGTGCCAGCACCGACTTCAATGAGCAGTTCTTC; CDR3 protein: CASTDFNEQFF
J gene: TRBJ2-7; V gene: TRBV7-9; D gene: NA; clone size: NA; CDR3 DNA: TGTGCCAGCAGCCGTGGGACTGACAACGAGCAGTACTTC; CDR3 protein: CASSRGTDNEQYF
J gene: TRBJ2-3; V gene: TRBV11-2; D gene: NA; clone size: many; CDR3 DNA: TGTGCCAGCAGCTTAGATTTCGGTTACCGCGGGGATACGCAGTATTTT; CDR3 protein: CASSLDFGYRGDTQYF
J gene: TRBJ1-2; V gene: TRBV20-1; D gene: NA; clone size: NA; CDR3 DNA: TGCAGTGCGCCAGCCGGGGCAGGGCACTATGGCTACACCTTC; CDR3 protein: CSAPAGAGHYGYTF
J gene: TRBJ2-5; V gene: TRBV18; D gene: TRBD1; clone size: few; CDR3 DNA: TGTGCCAGCTCACCCCAGGTCGGGGACAGCGAGACCCAGTACTTC; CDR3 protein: CASSPQVGDSETQYF
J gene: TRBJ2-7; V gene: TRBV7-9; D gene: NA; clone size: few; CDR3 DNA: TGTGCCAGCACCAAAACCGACAGTTACGAGCAGTACTTC; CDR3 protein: CASTKTDSYEQYF
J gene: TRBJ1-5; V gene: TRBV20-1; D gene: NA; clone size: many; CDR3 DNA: TGCAGTGCTGATCCCCCGGGCAATCAGCCCCAGCATTTT; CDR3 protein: CSADPPGNQPQHF
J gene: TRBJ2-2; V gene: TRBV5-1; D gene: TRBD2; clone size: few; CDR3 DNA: TGCGCCAGCAGCGCGCGGGGGGACTACACCGGGGAGCTGTTTTTT; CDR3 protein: CASSARGDYTGELFF
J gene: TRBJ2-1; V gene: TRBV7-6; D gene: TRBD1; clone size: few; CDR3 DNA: TGTGCCAGCAGCGACACACCGGACAGGGCCTACGATGAGCAGTTCTTC; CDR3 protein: CASSDTPDRAYDEQFF
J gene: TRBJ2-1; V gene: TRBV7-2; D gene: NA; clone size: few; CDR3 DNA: TGTGCCAGCAGCCCCTGGTCGCTCCAGTCCTCGGTCTTC; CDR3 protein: CASSPWSLQSSVF
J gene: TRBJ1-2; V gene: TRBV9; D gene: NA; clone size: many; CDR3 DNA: TGTGCCAGCAGCTCCCCTTCCGTGGGCGCAGGTGGCTACACCTTC; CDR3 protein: CASSSPSVGAGGYTF
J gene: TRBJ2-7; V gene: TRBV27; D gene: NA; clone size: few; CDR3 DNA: TGTGCCAGCAGTTCCCACAAGGCCGAGCAGTACTTC; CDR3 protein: CASSSHKAEQYF
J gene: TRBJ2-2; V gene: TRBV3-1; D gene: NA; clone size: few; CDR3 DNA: TGTGCCAGCAGCCAAGGGTCTAGCTTTGCCACCGGGGAGCTGTTTTTT; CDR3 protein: CASSQGSSFATGELFF
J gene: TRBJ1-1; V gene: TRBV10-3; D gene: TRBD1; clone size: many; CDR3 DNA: TGTGCCATCAGGGACAGGGACACTGAAGCTTTCTTT; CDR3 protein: CAIRDRDTEAFF
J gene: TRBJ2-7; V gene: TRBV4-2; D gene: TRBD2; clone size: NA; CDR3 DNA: TGTGCCAGCAGCCCGGGGGTCCAGCGGGAGGCCTCCTACGAGCAGTACTTC; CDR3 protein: CASSPGVQREASYEQYF
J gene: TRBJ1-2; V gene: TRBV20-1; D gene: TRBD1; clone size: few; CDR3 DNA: TGCAGTGCCCGGACAGGGTCGGGCTATGGCTACACCTTC; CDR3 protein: CSARTGSGYGYTF
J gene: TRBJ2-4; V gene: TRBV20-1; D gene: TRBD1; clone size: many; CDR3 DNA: TGCAGTGCTAGAGCACAGGGGTTTCTTCAGTACTTC; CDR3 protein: CSARAQGFLQYF
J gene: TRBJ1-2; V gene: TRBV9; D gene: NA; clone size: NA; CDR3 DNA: TGTGCCAGCAGCGTAGTCACCGCCGTCGGCTACACCTTC; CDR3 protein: CASSVVTAVGYTF
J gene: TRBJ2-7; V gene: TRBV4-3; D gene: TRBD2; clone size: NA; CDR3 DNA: TGCGCCAGCAGCCAAGTTACGGGAGGCTACGAGCAGTACTTC; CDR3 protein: CASSQVTGGYEQYF
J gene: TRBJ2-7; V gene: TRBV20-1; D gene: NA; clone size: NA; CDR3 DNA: TGCAGTGCTAGACTGCCCCCCTACGAGCAGTACTTC; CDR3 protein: CSARLPPYEQYF
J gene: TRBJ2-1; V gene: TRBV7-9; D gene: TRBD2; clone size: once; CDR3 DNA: TGTGCCAGCAGCTCCGGGACTAGCGGGGGGAGTAATGAGCAGTTCTTC; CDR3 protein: CASSSGTSGGSNEQFF
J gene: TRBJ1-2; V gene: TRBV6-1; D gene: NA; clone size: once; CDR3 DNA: TGTGCCAGCAGTGATAGACAGACCTCCTATGGCTACACCTTC; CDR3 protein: CASSDRQTSYGYTF
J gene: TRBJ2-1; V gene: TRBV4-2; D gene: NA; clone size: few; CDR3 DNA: TGTGCCAGCAGCCAAGATTTCAGGGACCGGACCTACAATGAGCAGTTCTTC; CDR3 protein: CASSQDFRDRTYNEQFF
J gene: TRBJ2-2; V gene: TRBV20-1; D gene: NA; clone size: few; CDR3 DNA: TGCAGTGCTAGAGGGAAGGCCAGGGAGAACACCGGGGAGCTGTTTTTT; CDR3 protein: CSARGKARENTGELFF
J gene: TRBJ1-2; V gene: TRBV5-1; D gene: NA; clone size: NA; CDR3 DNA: TGCGCCAGCAGCCCAGACCAGGGACTTTATGGCTACACCTTC; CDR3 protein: CASSPDQGLYGYTF
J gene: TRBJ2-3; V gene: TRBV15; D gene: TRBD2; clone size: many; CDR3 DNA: TGTGCCACCAGCAGAGATTACACTAGCGGGGGCACAGATACGCAGTATTTT; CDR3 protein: CATSRDYTSGGTDTQYF
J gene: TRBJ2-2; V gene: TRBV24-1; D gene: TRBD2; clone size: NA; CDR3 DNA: TGCGCGATAGCGGGAGGGTCGACCGGGGAGCTGTTTTTT; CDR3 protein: CAIAGGSTGELFF
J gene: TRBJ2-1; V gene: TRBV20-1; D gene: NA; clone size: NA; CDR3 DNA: TGCAGTGCTTCGAGAGGCGGGGTATGGCAGTTCTTC; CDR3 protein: CSASRGGVWQFF
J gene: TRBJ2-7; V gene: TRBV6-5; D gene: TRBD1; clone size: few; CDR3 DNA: TGTGCCAGCAGGCGACAGGGTTTCGAGCAGTACTTC; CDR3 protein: CASRRQGFEQYF
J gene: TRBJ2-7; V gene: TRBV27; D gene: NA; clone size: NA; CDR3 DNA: TGTGCCAGCAGGCTAAACTGGAGCTCCTACGAGCAGTACTTC; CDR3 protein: CASRLNWSSYEQYF
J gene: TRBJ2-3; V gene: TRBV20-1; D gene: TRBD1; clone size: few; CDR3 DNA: TGCAGTGCAACACAGGGGGCAGGAGATACGCAGTATTTT; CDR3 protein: CSATQGAGDTQYF
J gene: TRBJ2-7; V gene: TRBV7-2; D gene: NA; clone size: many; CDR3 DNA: TGTGCCAGCAGCTTAGTAGGAAACGAGCAGTACTTC; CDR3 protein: CASSLVGNEQYF
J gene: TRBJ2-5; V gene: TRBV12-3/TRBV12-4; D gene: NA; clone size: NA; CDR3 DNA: TGTGCCAGCTCTTTAGGGGCTAGCCTGACAGAGACCCAGTACTTC; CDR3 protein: CASSLGASLTETQYF
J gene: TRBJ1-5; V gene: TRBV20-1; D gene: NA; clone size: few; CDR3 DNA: TGCAGTGCTAGAGATGAGACTGGTTATAGCAATCAGCCCCAGCATTTT; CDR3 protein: CSARDETGYSNQPQHF
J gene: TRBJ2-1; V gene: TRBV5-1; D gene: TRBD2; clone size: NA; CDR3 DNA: TGCGCCAGCAGCCTTACTAGCGGGGCTTCCTACAATGAGCAGTTCTTC; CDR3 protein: CASSLTSGASYNEQFF
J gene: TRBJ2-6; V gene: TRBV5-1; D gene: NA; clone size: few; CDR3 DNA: TGCGCCAGCAGCTTGGCCGGCGGATACTCTGGGGCCAACGTCCTGACTTTC; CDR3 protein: CASSLAGGYSGANVLTF
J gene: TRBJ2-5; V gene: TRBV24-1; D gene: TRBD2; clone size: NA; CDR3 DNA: TGTGCCACCAGTGGGGAACTAGCGGGGGGGAAAGAGACCCAGTACTTC; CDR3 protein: CATSGELAGGKETQYF
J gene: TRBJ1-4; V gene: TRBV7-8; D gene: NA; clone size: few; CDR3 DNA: TGTGCCAGCAGCTCTCGAACGGGGTTAGGGAATGAAAAACTGTTTTTT; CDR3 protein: CASSSRTGLGNEKLFF
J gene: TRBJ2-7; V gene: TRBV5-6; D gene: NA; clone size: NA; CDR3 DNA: TGTGCCAGCGGCCTGGGTGTCTCCTCCTACGAGCAGTACTTC; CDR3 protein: CASGLGVSSYEQYF
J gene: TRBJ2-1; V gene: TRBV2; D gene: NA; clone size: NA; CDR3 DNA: TGTGCCAGCATGGGGAGACGAGTAGTAGGAAATGAGCAGTTCTTC; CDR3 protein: CASMGRRVVGNEQFF
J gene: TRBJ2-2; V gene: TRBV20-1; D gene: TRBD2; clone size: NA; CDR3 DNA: TGCAGTGCTAGCATTGCGGGAGGACCTAGGGAGCTGTTTTTT; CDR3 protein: CSASIAGGPRELFF
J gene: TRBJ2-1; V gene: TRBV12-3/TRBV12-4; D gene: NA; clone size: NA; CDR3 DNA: TGTGCCAGCAGTTTTCGGGCAGGGAACTACAATGAGCAGTTCTTC; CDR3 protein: CASSFRAGNYNEQFF
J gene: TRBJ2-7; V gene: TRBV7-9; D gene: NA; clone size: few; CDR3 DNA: TGTGCCAGCAGCTGGGACACCTCCGCCTACGAGCAGTACTTC; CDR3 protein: CASSWDTSAYEQYF